The TCR beta chain described here comes from a study of T cell repertoires in cytomegalovirus infection. About the study: Epitope selection comprised recently identified HLA-C-restricted CMV epitopes and well-studied HLA-B-restricted CMV epitopes. An indication of both CMV infection and matching HLA type came from public TCR beta signatures.

TCRdb processed the reads anew with MiXCR; each CDR3 protein has one entry. The table includes around 300,000 distinct CDR3 sequences, around 20% detected once. This clonotype was counted a few times. Its antigen is still unknown. General study findings and limits: Ex vivo responses were dominated by HLA-C-restricted CMV-specific TCR beta clonotypes. Cumulative public TCR beta family frequency identified carriers of CMV plus the relevant HLA.

The CDR3 contains 12 residues. CDR1 MGHRA and CDR2 YSYEKL come from the germline V gene. Trimming cost V 2 bases and J 5 bases, with 4 bases left between them. The chain carries TRBV4-1 and TRBJ2-1; D is ambiguous. The clonotype originates from a human donor in good health (CMV status not recorded). Some clones in this sample may be carry-over from other donors' samples. Sample: cultured PBMCs, taken from culture after CMV antigen stimulation. The CDR3 loop is CASSQLDNEQFF. DNA for the CDR3: TGCGCCAGCAGCCAACTGGACAATGAGCAGTTCTTC.